This T cell receptor (beta chain) came from a study of blood T cells in healthy people across ages (dated by TCRdb to about 2015). In the study overall: In model experiments, template switching captured roughly one uniquely barcoded TCR beta cDNA molecule for every two T cells. Four age groups were formed from the donors: young (average 16 years), middle-aged (more than 35), aged (over 55) and long-lived (more than 75). Using the same blood draw, the study looked at two additional independent replicas of 1 million unique cDNA reads for two donors, one aged 18 to 30 and the other aged 80 or older. To track age-related changes in TCR beta repertoire diversity, the study relied on deep sequencing normalized with unique cDNA molecular identifiers. The investigation overall reported the following: Since profiling was done on bulk unsorted PBMCs, naive and antigen-experienced compartments could not be conclusively compared. As age increased, observed TCR beta diversity per million T cells dropped in a roughly linear way, and a significant reduction was already evident by age 40. Estimates of total diversity based on one million sequenced T cells were regarded as lower bounds and as underestimates. Compared with the aged group, more naive CD4+ T cells, fewer expanded clones and increased TCR diversity were shown by the long-lived group, suggesting age selection. Because the CMV infection status of the donors was unknown, age-related changes in expanded clonotypes may potentially have been confounded. The percentage of naive T cells measured by flow cytometry correlated strongly with observed TCR beta diversity.

Library construction relied on 5' RACE. Sequencing took place on an Illumina HiSeq 2500. A second PCR of roughly 7 to 11 cycles was performed with a sample-barcoded 5' primer and a J-beta primer mix. Each TCR beta cDNA molecule received a unique molecular identifier from a template-switch 5' adaptor carrying 12 random nucleotides. Each sample yielded at least 3 million CDR3-containing paired-end reads. All of the RNA was converted into first-strand cDNA using the Mint cDNA synthesis kit, with a TRBC-specific oligonucleotide serving as the primer. All cDNA was treated with uracil-DNA glycosylase and then went through a first 18-cycle PCR with the universal primers M1SS and BC2_uni_R. For the original study's pipeline: For normalization, 1 million high-quality reads, each with a distinct molecular identifier, were randomly selected from each sample. Instead of being binned into consensus sequences, reads that shared molecular identifiers were thrown out. MiTCR, with a Q25 quality threshold and the strictest error-elimination algorithm, was used for CDR3 identification, clonotype clustering and error correction. A nonparametric unseen species model with Euler transformation was used to estimate lower-bound total TCR beta diversity. The public reads were reanalyzed by TCRdb: fastp trimming at Q25, MiXCR alignment, in-frame beta chains only. All rows with the same CDR3 protein become a single entry with the most common DNA and genes. TCRdb's processing, not the study's, gives the V and J calls here. The sample table holds a few hundred thousand distinct CDR3 sequences, of which approximately 26% were seen once. Clones ranked in the top ten supply over 3.5% of the sample.

This clonotype turned up a few times. The antigen it binds to is not known. Base qualities are missing; no much larger clone stands one base away. The CDR3 sequence holds 14 residues, the cysteine and phenylalanine included. Only the CDR3 part of the read is kept: 42 bases, read in frame from the first base. CDR1 and CDR2 are read off the germline V gene (reference sequence) as DFQATT and SNEGSKA. V loses 7 bases, J loses 4 bases, and the germline ends lie 17 bases apart. Systemically healthy Caucasian individuals from Russia, 39 in total and aged about 6 to 100 years, were included as donors. About 10 milliliters of peripheral blood were collected from each donor into EDTA-treated Vacutainer tubes. Ficoll-Paque density-gradient centrifugation was used to isolate PBMCs, with at least 6 million obtained per sample. Total RNA was extracted from PBMCs with Trizol reagent, with at least 5.5 micrograms obtained per sample. Naive CD45RAhigh/CD27high T cell percentages were measured by flow cytometry on a PBMC aliquot from every donor.

Separately, the same data were catalogued under a study of T cells of mothers and their children. As the second publication notes: The donors were nine systemically healthy Caucasian individuals, made up of three mothers and their six children. cDNA synthesis used all of the extracted RNA, with around 1.5 ug of RNA in each 15 ul reaction. In the second PCR, the M1S primer introduced both the sample barcodes and 2-4 random nucleotides. Over 9 million TCR beta CDR3 reads were obtained for each mother, and approximately 2.9 million reads were obtained for each child. Thymic selection similarly shapes TCR recombination output in related and unrelated pairs, with minor effect from inherited differences. Normalized repertoire overlap was always found to be slightly, but never significantly, higher in related mother-child pairs than in unrelated mother-child pairs. No persistent microchimeric T cell clones were detected, at a sensitivity of roughly 93 clones per million clonotypes. The study used deep NGS to compare TCR beta repertoires of mothers and children, seeking features distinguishing related mother-child pairs from unrelated individuals. On average, the children were about 10 +/- 4 years old, while the mothers were roughly 40 +/- 4 years old. Libraries were sequenced on Illumina HiSeq 2000 with 100+100 nt paired-end reads after adapter ligation with NEBNext reagents. Mother and child libraries were prepared a month apart and sequenced in separate runs to prevent cross-contamination. Between roughly 500,000 and 2,100,000 distinct TCR beta clonotypes were identified per donor. Naive TCR beta clonotypes were estimated from low-frequency clonotypes matched to each donor's FACS-determined naive share, without sorting.

Sequencing was performed on blood. The chain is encoded by TRBV20-1 joined to TRBJ2-1; the D gene is possibly TRBD1, with 6 bases matching. This TCR was recovered from a boy aged 2-15 years in good health. The CDR3 reads as follows: CSVPQGPPYNEQFF. The nucleotides read TGCAGTGTTCCGCAGGGGCCCCCGTACAATGAGCAGTTCTTC.